This T cell receptor (beta chain) was profiled in a study of T-cell memory formation after mild COVID-19 (dated by TCRdb to the early 2020s). About the study as a whole: Most TCR sequence clusters were specific to one of the two donors. In a couple of donors, T-cell clones that expanded and contracted after mild COVID-19 were followed by sequencing TCRalpha and TCRbeta repertoires longitudinally. Two young, previously healthy adult volunteers, one female and one male, were included in the cohort. The paper as a whole reports these results and caveats: Clones that contracted from day 15 to 85 showed balanced CD4/CD8 phenotypes, whereas a second wave of clones that expanded from day 15 to 37 leaned towards CD4+. SARS-CoV-2 specificity of the second-wave clones peaking on day 37 was not confirmed. The study covered only a couple of mild cases, and larger cohorts including severe cases with pre-infection samples were considered necessary. Contracting CD4+ clones appeared mostly in the CM and EM memory subsets, whereas CD8+ clones were enriched in EMRA. Some responding clones were detected in pre-infection memory, suggesting pre-existing cross-reactive memory T cells joined the SARS-CoV-2 response.

Instrument used: Illumina NovaSeq 6000. TCRalpha and TCRbeta cDNA libraries were constructed by 5'RACE with constant-segment primers, with sample barcodes and unique molecular identifiers being introduced. RNA was extracted from every sample with Trizol reagent. The libraries were amplified in two PCR steps, and the second step added a second sample barcode and Illumina TruSeq adapters. Sequencing of libraries was performed on an Illumina NovaSeq with 2 x 150 bp paired-end reads. In the source study's methods: Demultiplexing of reads and collapsing into UMI-guided consensus sequences were performed with migec v1.2.7. With mixcr v2.1.11, UMI consensuses were aligned to TRA and TRB V and J templates and assembled into clonotypes. A clonotype was counted as expanded or contracted only if both edgeR and NoisET called the change significant, with noise models trained on biological replicates. For edgeR calls, the cutoffs were a false discovery rate-adjusted p below 0.01 and a log2 fold-change threshold of 1. PCA with hierarchical clustering of max-normalized trajectories of the 1000 most abundant clonotypes was used as exploratory dynamics analysis. Each responding clone was given a CD4 or CD8 phenotype based on the CD4+ and CD8+ repertoires, which had been sequenced separately. TCRdb reprocessed the public reads (quality trimming at Q25 with fastp, clone calling with MiXCR) and kept in-frame beta chains. Each record represents a unique CDR3 protein, reported with the most common genes and DNA among its rows. TCRdb's processing, not the authors' own work, is the source of the V and J calls. The sample includes 450,000 to 650,000 distinct CDR3 sequences, with over 15% observed a single time. The ten most abundant clones make up about 11% of the sample.

In its sample, this clonotype was seen a few times. No antigen is known for it. It has no much larger one-base neighbor in the sample; base qualities were not kept. Ficoll-Paque density gradient centrifugation was used to isolate PBMCs. This TCR was sampled from an adult woman who had mild COVID-19 (a few samples of this study predate the infection). The sample titles of this study are shuffled in the database, so cell type and time point are left out; the donor was told from shared clones. The sequenced sample was PBMCs or a T cell subset sorted from them (not recorded which).

The CDR3 is CASSYSWETQYF. Here is the DNA: TGTGCCAGCAGTTACTCGTGGGAGACCCAGTACTTC. The chain is made from TRBV6-5 and TRBJ2-5, with the D gene not clear enough to name. V is shortened by 0 bases, J by 5 bases, and the region joining them spans 4 bases. The CDR3 runs 12 residues from the cysteine to the phenylalanine. The kept DNA is CDR3 alone, 36 bases in frame from the first base. As encoded in the germline V gene, CDR1 is MNHEY while CDR2 is SVGAGI.